This T cell receptor beta chain was sequenced during a study of OX40 agonist ivuxolimab in advanced cancers. In the study overall: An agonistic anti-OX40 (CD134) antibody, ivuxolimab, was used to treat the patients. Patients received intravenous ivuxolimab every 2 weeks at 0.01 to 10 mg/kg.

The study's findings and limits: Several nonresponders also turned out to have low normalized T-cell clonal expansion. Among the lowest levels of clonal expansion were found in partial responders at 0.1-3.0 mg/kg.

Concerning this clone itself: Its antigen is unidentified.

Germline V gives CDR1 GTSNPN, CDR2 SVGIG (reference sequence). J lost 5 bases, V lost 2 bases, and 4 bases had no gene match. This CDR3 contains 13 residues. Measured with immunoSEQ multiplex PCR; TCRdb has only the in-frame clones, and not every one. Altogether about 110,000 clones are present, 80% to 95% being singletons, with the ten largest covering around 0.7%. The specimen comprised CD4+ or CD8+ T cells sorted from blood, sampled in a trial of the OX40 agonist ivuxolimab. The gene calls are TRBV30 and TRBJ2-5; 8 bases are shared with TRBD2. The TCR comes from an adult with an advanced solid tumor such as melanoma, head and neck, liver or kidney cancer. Written as DNA, the CDR3 is TGTGCCTGGAGTCCGGGAGGGGGGGAGACCCAGTACTTC. Translating it yields CAWSPGGGETQYF.